Shown below are 3 T cell receptor delta chains from a single sample sequenced in a study of Vγ9Vδ2 T cells in congenital toxoplasmosis. cDNA was made by template-switch reverse transcription with TRGC- and TRDC-specific primers in one tube. The TRGC primer was designed to target TRGC1 and TRGC2 alike. TCRdb re-processed the reads via CATT. The table lists 300 to 400 delta-chain clones, less than 30% of them singletons. Material for sequencing was gamma-delta T cells from blood. Receptor source: a child younger than 10 born to a mother with Toxoplasma gondii infection during pregnancy, either congenitally infected or uninfected (not recorded which).

This clone was detected only a few times. The protein given by TCRdb reflects a much larger clone and differs at residue 6 from this DNA's translation, likely from a read error; the protein shown is the DNA's translation. The chain carries TRDV2 and TRDJ2; possible D gene TRDD3, 5 bases. Per germline, CDR1 GEAIGNYY and CDR2 EKD. The CDR3 is 14 amino acids. V lost 3 bases and J 2 bases, leaving 9 bases between the germline ends. CDR3 DNA: TGTGCCTGTGACGCTAGGGGATTGACAGCACAACTCTTCTTT. Amino acid sequence: CACDARGLTAQLFF.

The V segment is TRAV36/DV7, and no J call was made. The germline gives CDR1 VTNFRS, CDR2 LTSSGIE (reference sequence). This CDR3 has 15 residues. DNA of the CDR3: TGTGCCAGCAGGCCCCCCGGACAGTCTAATGAAAAACTGTTTTTT. Amino acids: CASRPPGQSNEKLFF.

This clone showed up just once. The protein held in TCRdb is that of a much larger clone and does not match this DNA's translation at residue 14, likely because of a read error; the protein shown is translated from the DNA. The chain uses TRDV2 and TRDJ1; 7 bases agree with TRDD3. As TCRdb names no J gene, one was assigned here on the basis of a DNA match to germline. This CDR3 spans 17 amino acids. V lost 1 base, J lost 9 bases, and 19 bases stayed unmatched. CDR1 and CDR2 from the germline V gene are GEAIGNYY and EKD. The CDR3 nucleotides read TGTGCCTGTGACACGCTAGGTGGGGGACGAACTGAAAATGAACTCATCTTT. It specifies CACDTLGGGRTENELIF.